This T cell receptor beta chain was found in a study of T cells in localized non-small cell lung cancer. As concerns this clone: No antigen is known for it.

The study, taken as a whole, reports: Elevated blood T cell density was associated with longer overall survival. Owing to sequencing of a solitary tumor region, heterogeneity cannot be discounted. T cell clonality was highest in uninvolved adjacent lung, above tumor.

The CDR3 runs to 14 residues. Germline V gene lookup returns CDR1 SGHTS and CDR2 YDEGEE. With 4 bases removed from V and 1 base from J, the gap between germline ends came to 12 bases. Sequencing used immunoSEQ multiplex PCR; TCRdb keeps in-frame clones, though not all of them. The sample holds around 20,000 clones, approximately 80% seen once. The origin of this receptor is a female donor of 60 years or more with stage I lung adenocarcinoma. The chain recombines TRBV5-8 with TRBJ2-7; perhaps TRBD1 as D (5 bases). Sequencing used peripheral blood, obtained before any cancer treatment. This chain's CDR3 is CASSPLGDSYEQYF. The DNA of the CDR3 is TGTGCCAGCAGCCCCCTAGGGGATTCCTACGAGCAGTACTTC.